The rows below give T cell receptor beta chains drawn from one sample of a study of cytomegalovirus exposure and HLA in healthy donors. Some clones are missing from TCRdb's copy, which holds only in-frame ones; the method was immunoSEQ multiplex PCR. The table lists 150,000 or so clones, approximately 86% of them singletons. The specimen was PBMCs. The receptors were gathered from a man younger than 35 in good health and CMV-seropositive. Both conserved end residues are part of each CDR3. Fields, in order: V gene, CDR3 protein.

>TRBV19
CASRYREGNQPQHF
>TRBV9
CASSAGTSGTQETQYF
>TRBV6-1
CASSAARDTEAFF
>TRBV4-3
CASSQERGQLPETQYF
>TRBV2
CACRSGNEKLFF
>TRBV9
CASSVASPGGGNQPQHF
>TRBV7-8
CASSFGQSTDTQYF
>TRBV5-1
CASSGFGLGIEDTQYF
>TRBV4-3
CASSQDGGSPATGELFF
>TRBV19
CASSTTGFQSPLHF
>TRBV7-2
CASSLNRNNQPQHF
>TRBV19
CASTPLSGVVQHF
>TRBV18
CASSPRVNTEAFF
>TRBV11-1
CASSFRTGLTSSTDTQYF
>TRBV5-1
CASTPGTSGLETQYF
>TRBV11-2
CASSSLTSGRYNEQFF
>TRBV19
CASSSSGGATGELFF
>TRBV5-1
CASSRSVGANTGELFF
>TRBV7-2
CASSLGTSGNEQFF
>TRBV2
CASSEWGEASANYGYTF
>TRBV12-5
CASGLRGQAVSGELFF
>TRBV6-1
CASKNRALYGELFF
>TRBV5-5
CASSLRTAYEQYF
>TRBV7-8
CASSFTRTSYEQYF
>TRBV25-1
CASTSGRGEQYF
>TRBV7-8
CASSRGGQGGRGYGYTF
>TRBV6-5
CASSYDRGGTEAFF
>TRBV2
CASSTTGTETEKLFF
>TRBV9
CASSVDGAHYEQYF
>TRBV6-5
CASSYSPGENTEAFF
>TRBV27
CASSLSTSGTSTDTQYF
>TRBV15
CATRGRGLLNEQFF
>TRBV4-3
CASSQDRRGSGNTIYF
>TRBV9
CASSVAIGGMGQETQYF
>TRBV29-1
CSAWRAGDIGDTQYF
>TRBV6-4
CASSPPDRGRGNEQFF
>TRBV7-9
CASSPRGPVYGYTF
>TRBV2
CASSEAPRGKNIQYF
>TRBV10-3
CAVNRESSYEQYF
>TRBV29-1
CSVIQGTHEQYF
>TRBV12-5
CASTRQATNTEAFF
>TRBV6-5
CASRADRASYEQYF
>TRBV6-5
CASSYTRGYEQYF
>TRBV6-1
CASSPLSGGTDTQYF
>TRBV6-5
CASRTGSQPQHF
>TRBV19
CASGQGANTEAFF
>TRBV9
CASSSRPGDTQYF
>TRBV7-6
CASSTLPTGQEISSSYNEQFF
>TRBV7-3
CASSLTGGYQETQYF
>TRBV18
CASSPLGQAYTEAFF
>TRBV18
CASSPTEIYEQYF
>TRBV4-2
CASSQASVQETQYF
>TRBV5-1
CASSQQGGRETQYF
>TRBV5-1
CASSPVSGSGTYNEQFF
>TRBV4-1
CASSPGYGYTF
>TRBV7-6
CASSAPGIEAFF
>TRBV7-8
CASSPSGQGVYGYTF
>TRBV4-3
CASSPVGTGGMEAFF